This T cell receptor (beta chain) was sequenced for a study of cytomegalovirus exposure and HLA in healthy donors. Turning to the study itself: The roughly 100 million unique TCR beta sequences, from about 190 million T cells, were found by an earlier analysis.

The V and J ends lost 0 bases and 7 bases respectively, with 8 bases between them. This CDR3 contains 14 residues. Germline assignment: CDR1 SGHRS and CDR2 YFSETQ. PCR amplification relied on 60 Vbeta primers (plus 13 Jbeta primers). Measured with immunoSEQ multiplex PCR; TCRdb has only the in-frame clones, and not every one. The sample table includes under 70,000 clones. On this clone itself: Antigen: not known.

Study findings and constraints: Later, TCR association rates were found to vary by HLA locus, highest for DRB1 and lowest for HLA-C. It has been reported that TCR beta sequences accurately predicted the HLA-A and HLA-B alleles of most subjects. In all likelihood, a cluster of highly shared sequence variants was a sequencing artifact.

The specimen was PBMCs. The chain couples TRBV5-1 to TRBJ1-6, with unresolved D. This receptor was taken from a man in his forties or fifties in good health and CMV-seropositive. The CDR3 bases are TGCGCCAGCAGCTTGGAAGTGAGCAATTCACCCCTCCACTTT. The encoded protein is CASSLEVSNSPLHF.